The 26 T cell receptor beta chains listed next were all sequenced from one sample in a study of technical replicates of blood from a handful of donors. Measured with immunoSEQ multiplex PCR; TCRdb has only the in-frame clones, and not every one. The sample has 75,000 to 90,000 clones, 85% to 95% seen once. Source material: T cells isolated from PBMCs. The receptors shown here come from a human donor in good health.

This sequence joins TRBV7-9 and TRBJ2-3; 10 bases fit TRBD2. The germline gives CDR1 SEHNR, CDR2 FQNEAQ (reference sequence). The CDR3 loop spans 16 amino acids. V shed 1 base and J 4 bases; nucleotides not matched to a gene: 5. The DNA for the CDR3 is TGTGCCAGCAGCTTAGATCAGCGGGAGGGGGCAGATACGCAGTATTTT. Translating gives CASSLDQREGADTQYF.

This clone was detected once. This chain joins TRBV5-4 and TRBJ2-3, with no clear D. The V and J ends lost 7 bases and 1 base respectively, with 16 bases between them. Germline-derived CDR1 and CDR2 are SGHNT and YYREEE (reference sequence). The CDR3 runs 15 residues. The chain's CDR3 is CASFIRGPGTDTQYF. CDR3 bases: TGTGCCAGCTTTATTCGTGGGCCAGGCACAGATACGCAGTATTTT. Filled out from reference TRBV5-4 and TRBJ2-3, the complete variable domain reads ETGVTQSPTHLIKTRGQQVTLRCSSQSGHNTVSWYQQALGQGPQFIFQYYREEENGRGNFPPRFSGLQFPNYSSELNVNALELDDSALYLCASFIRGPGTDTQYFGPGTRLTVL.

The V gene is TRBV20-1, the J gene TRBJ1-2; no reliable D call. The CDR3 spans 11 residues. Germline CDR1 DFQATT, CDR2 SNEGSKA (reference sequence). Trimming took 3 bases from V and 3 from J, leaving 5 bases between them. In DNA, the CDR3 is TGCAGTGCTAGCTTAGACTATGGCTACACCTTC. Translating gives CSASLDYGYTF.

A remark on this clone: The identical CDR3 is also encoded by other nucleotide sequences in the sample. The chain recombines TRBV19 with TRBJ2-7; possibly TRBD1 for D (5 bases). The length of the CDR3 is 12 residues. Per the germline V gene, CDR1 is LNHDA and CDR2 is SQIVND (reference sequence). V was clipped by 3 bases and J by 4 bases, with 7 bases between them. CDR3 amino acids: CASSIRGYEQYF. The CDR3 coding sequence is TGTGCCAGTAGTATTAGGGGATACGAGCAGTACTTC.

CDR3 DNA: TGTGCCTGGAGTGTTGGAGGTAGCTCTGGAAACACCATATATTTT. It yields the protein CAWSVGGSSGNTIYF. The chain couples TRBV30 to TRBJ1-3; unclear D gene. Germline V gene lookup returns CDR1 GTSNPN and CDR2 SVGIG (reference sequence). The length of the CDR3 is 15 residues. Trimming stripped 0 bases from V and 0 bases from J, with 9 bases between.

The chain employs TRBV7-3 and TRBJ2-1; tentative D call: TRBD2 (5 bases). V shed 5 bases and J shed 8 bases, with 16 bases lying between them. Germline CDR1 reads SGHTA; CDR2 reads FQGTGA. The CDR3 runs to 14 residues. The CDR3 nucleotides read TGTGCCAGCAGCCTCCGGACTTTCGGCTATGAGCAGTTCTTC. Protein sequence: CASSLRTFGYEQFF. The variable domain in full, with the rest retrieved from reference TRBV7-3 and TRBJ2-1, is GAGVSQTPSNKVTEKGKYVELRCDPISGHTALYWYRQSLGQGPEFLIYFQGTGAADDSGLPNDRFFAVRPEGSVSTLKIQRTERGDSAVYLCASSLRTFGYEQFFGPGTRLTVL.

This sequence joins TRBV7-9 and TRBJ1-4, with D hard to call. The germline gives CDR1 SEHNR, CDR2 FQNEAQ (reference sequence). Trimming removed 1 base from V and 8 bases from J, with 11 bases in between. The length of the CDR3 is 14 residues. The CDR3 sequence: CASSLGGGGEKLFF. The CDR3 DNA reads as TGTGCCAGCAGCTTAGGGGGAGGTGGCGAAAAACTGTTTTTT. The full variable domain, with the rest looked up from reference TRBV7-9 and TRBJ1-4, is DTGVSQNPRHKITKRGQNVTFRCDPISEHNRLYWYRQTLGQGPEFLTYFQNEAQLEKSRLLSDRFSAERPKGSFSTLEIQRTEQGDSAMYLCASSLGGGGEKLFFGSGTQLSVL.

This clone is a singleton in its sample. The J gene is TRBJ2-2, the V gene TRBV19; 7 positions agree with TRBD1. The length of the CDR3 is 15 residues. With 7 bases clipped from V and 7 bases from J, the junction kept 12 bases outside the gene matches. CDR1 LNHDA and CDR2 SQIVND come from the germline V gene (reference sequence). DNA of the CDR3: TGTGCCAGTAACACAGGGGTTGGGATTGGCGGGGAGCTGTTTTTT. This encodes CASNTGVGIGGELFF.

The rearrangement uses TRBV18 and TRBJ2-7; D not resolved. Germline V gene lookup returns CDR1 KGHSH and CDR2 LQKENI. CDR3 length: 14 residues. V lost 2 bases and J lost 0, with 8 bases in between. CDR3 in DNA: TGTGCCAGCTCACCAGAGACTCACTCCTACGAGCAGTACTTC. Amino acid sequence: CASSPETHSYEQYF.

The V and J genes are TRBV9 and TRBJ2-1; TRBD1 matches 9 bases. From germline, CDR1 is SGDLS and CDR2 YYNGEE. The CDR3 spans 18 residues. Trimming at V came to 3 bases and at J to 7 bases, leaving 17 bases not matched to a gene. The CDR3 DNA reads TGTGCCAGCAGCGAGTACCCCTCCTCGGGGACAGGGCGTAATGAGCAGTTCTTC. It codes for CASSEYPSSGTGRNEQFF.

This sequence joins TRBV5-5 and TRBJ2-7, with TRBD1 matching 7 bases. The CDR3 is 13 residues long. CDR1 and CDR2 from the germline V gene are SGHKS and YYEKEE (reference sequence). V shed 4 bases and J 9 bases; nucleotides not matched to a gene: 10. The CDR3 sequence is CASSHRQGIAQYF. As DNA, the CDR3 is TGTGCCAGCAGCCACCGACAGGGTATTGCGCAGTACTTC. Based on the CDR3 plus reference TRBV5-5 and TRBJ2-7, the full variable domain is DAGVTQSPTHLIKTRGQQVTLRCSPISGHKSVSWYQQVLGQGPQFIFQYYEKEERGRGNFPDRFSARQFPNYSSELNVNALLLGDSALYLCASSHRQGIAQYFGPGTRLTVT.

J is TRBJ2-1 and V is TRBV9; TRBD1 agrees at 11 bases. The CDR3 has 17 amino acids. J gave up 3 bases and V 4 bases, and 9 bases lay outside the gene matches. CDR1 SGDLS and CDR2 YYNGEE come from the germline V gene. The CDR3 region has the DNA TGTGCCAGCAGCCCTATACCCGGGACAGGGGGCTACAATGAGCAGTTCTTC. Amino acid sequence: CASSPIPGTGGYNEQFF.

This rearrangement joins TRBV7-3 to TRBJ2-7; TRBD2 matches 11 bases. The germline V gene has CDR1 SGHTA and CDR2 FQGTGA. This CDR3 has 15 residues. V gave up 5 bases and J gave up 3 bases; unmatched junction bases: 6. CDR3 in DNA: TGTGCCAGCAGCATCCTAGCGGGAGGATTCTACGAGCAGTACTTC. Translated: CASSILAGGFYEQYF. Together with reference TRBV7-3 and TRBJ2-7, the CDR3 gives the full variable domain: GAGVSQTPSNKVTEKGKYVELRCDPISGHTALYWYRQSLGQGPEFLIYFQGTGAADDSGLPNDRFFAVRPEGSVSTLKIQRTERGDSAVYLCASSILAGGFYEQYFGPGTRLTVT.

This clone has just one count. The chain joins TRBV30 to TRBJ2-3, with 7 bases identical to TRBD1. This CDR3 has 14 amino acids. V lost 7 bases, J lost 4 bases, and 11 bases stayed unmatched. Germline V gene lookup returns CDR1 GTSNPN and CDR2 SVGIG (reference sequence). The CDR3 DNA sequence: TGTGCCTATTCAGGGGGAAGTTCGCCAGATACGCAGTATTTT. This sequence encodes CAYSGGSSPDTQYF.

This chain links TRBV9 with TRBJ1-1, with D perhaps TRBD1 (5 bases). CDR1 and CDR2 (germline): SGDLS, YYNGEE. The CDR3 is 15 amino acids. V was shortened by 0 bases and J by 6 bases, with 15 bases between the two germline ends. The CDR3 region has the DNA TGTGCCAGCAGCGTAGCCCCAGACAGTGACTCTGAAGCTTTCTTT. Its protein is CASSVAPDSDSEAFF.

This clone is a singleton in its sample. This chain links TRBV28 with TRBJ2-7; 13 bases are shared with TRBD2. The germline V gene encodes CDR1 MDHEN and CDR2 SYDVKM. V lost 4 bases, J lost 0 bases, and 9 bases stayed unmatched. The CDR3 runs to 18 residues. CDR3 sequence (DNA): TGTGCCAGCAGTTGGTCCCCGGGACTAGCGGGGTACTCCTACGAGCAGTACTTC. Its protein product is CASSWSPGLAGYSYEQYF. The entire variable domain, with the rest obtained from reference TRBV28 and TRBJ2-7, is as follows: DVKVTQSSRYLVKRTGEKVFLECVQDMDHENMFWYRQDPGLGLRLIYFSYDVKMKEKGDIPEGYSVSREKKERFSLILESASTNQTSMYLCASSWSPGLAGYSYEQYFGPGTRLTVT.

This chain links TRBV4-2 with TRBJ2-2; 8 bases map to TRBD2. With 3 bases clipped from V and 5 bases from J, the junction kept 11 bases outside the gene matches. The CDR3 runs 17 residues. CDR1 and CDR2 (germline): LGHNA, YNFKEQ. CDR3 residues: CASSHPGAGGRTGELFF. The DNA for the CDR3 is TGTGCCAGCAGCCACCCCGGGGCGGGAGGACGGACCGGGGAGCTGTTTTTT.

The CDR3 DNA follows: TGTGCCAGCAGCGATTCGACAGGGATCGGTAACGGGGAGCTGTTTTTT. The encoded protein is CASSDSTGIGNGELFF. V is TRBV27 and J is TRBJ2-2; TRBD1 agrees at 7 bases. Germline CDR1 MNHEY, CDR2 SMNVEV (reference sequence). The V gene end was trimmed by 6 bases and the J gene end by 7 bases; junction bases not matched to a gene: 14. The length of the CDR3 is 16 residues.

The chain is built from TRBV6-1 and TRBJ1-1; weak D call: TRBD1 (5 bases). Germline-derived CDR1 and CDR2 are MNHNS and SASEGT. CDR3 length equals 13 residues. V lost 7 bases to trimming and J lost 3 bases, with 12 bases between them. The CDR3 DNA reads as TGTGCCAGCATAAGGGGAGGGTACACTGAAGCTTTCTTT. Translation: CASIRGGYTEAFF.

V and J are TRBV5-1 and TRBJ2-5; 8 positions agree with TRBD2. V trimming: 2 bases; J trimming: 3 bases; junction bases outside the gene matches: 6. The CDR3 totals 15 residues. Germline CDR1 reads SGHRS; CDR2 reads YFSETQ. CDR3 nucleotide sequence: TGCGCCAGCAGCTTCGGAGCGGGAGAGGAAGAGACCCAGTACTTC. The encoded protein is CASSFGAGEEETQYF. The entire variable domain, with the rest obtained from reference TRBV5-1 and TRBJ2-5, is as follows: KAGVTQTPRYLIKTRGQQVTLSCSPISGHRSVSWYQQTPGQGLQFLFEYFSETQRNKGNFPGRFSGRQFSNSRSEMNVSTLELGDSALYLCASSFGAGEEETQYFGPGTRLLVL.

The chain carries TRBV30 and TRBJ2-3; D perhaps matches TRBD1 (7 bases). The CDR3 sequence is 14 residues long. In germline, CDR1 is GTSNPN, CDR2 SVGIG (reference sequence). Trimming removed 1 base from V and 6 bases from J, with 14 bases in between. CDR3 bases: TGTGCCTGGAGTGAGGGGGCGGGAATCGATACGCAGTATTTT. It is translated as CAWSEGAGIDTQYF.

Only a few counts were recorded for this clone. V gene TRBV29-1 combines with J gene TRBJ2-7; D possibly corresponds to TRBD2 (6 bases). This CDR3 spans 15 amino acids. Trimming cost V 1 base and J 1 base, with 14 bases left between them. CDR1 and CDR2 from the germline V gene are SQVTM and ANQGSEA. The CDR3 sequence: CSVEVGLATSYEQYF. In DNA, the CDR3 is TGCAGCGTTGAAGTGGGTCTAGCGACGTCCTACGAGCAGTACTTC.

CDR3 sequence reads: CASSYEINYEQYF. Here the CDR3 DNA reads TGTGCCAGCAGTTACGAGATCAACTACGAGCAGTACTTC. The chain uses TRBV6-5 and TRBJ2-7; no reliable D call. The CDR3 covers 13 residues. Germline CDR1 and CDR2: MNHEY and SVGAGI. Between the trimmed V and J ends, which lost 2 bases and 3 bases, there was a span of 8 bases.

The gene calls are TRBV27 and TRBJ2-7; 7 bases agree with TRBD2. Trimming took 3 bases from V and 0 from J; bases not matched to a gene: 5. Germline values: CDR1 MNHEY, CDR2 SMNVEV (reference sequence). This CDR3 contains 15 residues. In DNA form, the CDR3 reads TGTGCCAGCAGTTTTAGTGGGAGGGACTCCTACGAGCAGTACTTC. It translates to CASSFSGRDSYEQYF.

The rearrangement uses TRBV4-1 and TRBJ1-5, with a weak D call TRBD1 (6 bases). This CDR3 has 13 amino acids. Germline-derived CDR1 and CDR2 are MGHRA and YSYEKL. The V end lost 1 base, the J end lost 8 bases, and 9 bases lay between the germline ends. The CDR3 nucleotides are TGCGCCAGCAGCCAAGCCCAGGGGAAGCCCCAGCATTTT. Encoded protein: CASSQAQGKPQHF.

This rearrangement joins TRBV2 to TRBJ2-5, with 7 bases matching TRBD1. Germline V CDR1 and CDR2: SNHLY, FYNNEI. With V trimmed by 2 bases and J by 2 bases, 5 bases remained unmatched. The CDR3 sequence is 15 residues long. The chain's CDR3 is CASSEPGGIQETQYF. CDR3 nucleotide sequence: TGTGCCAGCAGTGAACCAGGGGGTATACAAGAGACCCAGTACTTC. Combining the CDR3 with reference TRBV2 and TRBJ2-5 gives the whole variable domain EPEVTQTPSHQVTQMGQEVILRCVPISNHLYFYWYRQILGQKVEFLVSFYNNEISEKSEIFDDQFSVERPDGSNFTLKIRSTKLEDSAMYFCASSEPGGIQETQYFGPGTRLLVL.